One sample yielded the 5 T cell receptor beta chains listed below, sequenced in a study of tumor and adjacent non-tumor tissue in lung cancer (dated by TCRdb to 2017 to 2018). Bulk unsorted tissue served as the source for RNA extraction, and RNA quality was assessed using a NanoDrop ND-1000 and an Agilent 2100. Library creation used multiplex PCR. TCRdb records Illumina HiSeq 2500 as the sequencer. TCRbeta libraries were built by three rounds of nested PCR using primers (Table S4), following protocols modified from ARM-PCR. TCRdb trimmed the raw reads at Q25, called clones with MiXCR and kept productive beta chains. Every CDR3 protein is listed once, alongside the most common genes and DNA of its rows. The sample table records about 110,000 distinct CDR3 sequences; approximately 87% of these occur just once. The ten largest clones represent under 25% of the sample. The sequencing input was lung tumor tissue. These receptors were collected from a man between 65 and 85 years old with non-small cell lung cancer.

Remarks on this clonotype: Lacking the conserved final phenylalanine or tryptophan, this CDR3 likely reflects a read error. The CDR3 DNA follows: TGTAGCGTTGGCGGGGGAGGGTACACTGAAGCTTTCCTT. This sequence encodes CSVGGGGYTEAFL. This chain uses TRBV29-1 with TRBJ1-1; D may be TRBD1 (5 bases). Per germline, CDR1 SQVTM and CDR2 ANQGSEA. The CDR3 extends over 13 amino acids.

Comments on this clonotype: An end of the junction does not agree with germline; a read error may underlie this. This CDR3 is CSARGPSYNVQFF. The CDR3 DNA is TGCAGTGCTAGGGGACCGTCCTATAATGTGCAGTTCTTC. The chain employs TRBV20-1 and TRBJ2-1; either TRBD1 or TRBD2 may fit D (5 bases each). The CDR3 consists of 13 residues. Germline-derived CDR1 and CDR2 are DFQATT and SNEGSKA (reference sequence).

Worth noting for this clonotype: Relative to the germline gene, one junction end is altered; a read error may explain this. The gene calls are TRBV29-1 and TRBJ1-2, with D possibly TRBD1 on 5 matching bases. The CDR3 has 15 residues. CDR1 and CDR2 from the germline V gene are SQVTM and ANQGSEA. Here the CDR3 reads CSVEDPRQGLGGCTF. DNA for the CDR3: TGCAGTGTTGAAGACCCCCGGCAGGGCTTAGGCGGTTGCACCTTC.

To note about this clonotype: One end of the junction varies from germline; a read error may be responsible. The rearrangement uses TRBV6-1 and TRBJ2-3, with 8 bases that match TRBD2. This CDR3 has 17 residues. The germline V gene encodes CDR1 MNHNS and CDR2 SASEGT. CDR3 protein: CASSGLAGGEGTDTQYF. CDR3 DNA: TGTGCCAGCAGTGGGCTAGCGGGTGGGGAGGGCACAGATACGCAATATTTT.

Worth noting for this clonotype: A junction end diverges from the germline sequence, so it may reflect a read error. V and J are TRBV6-5 and TRBJ2-2, with D possibly being TRBD2 (6 bases). Germline CDR1 MNHEY, CDR2 SVGAGI. The CDR3 is 15 residues long. In nucleotides, the CDR3 is TGTGCCAACAGTTACCTCCGGAGGGCCGCCGGGGAGCTGTCTTTT. It codes for CANSYLRRAAGELSF.